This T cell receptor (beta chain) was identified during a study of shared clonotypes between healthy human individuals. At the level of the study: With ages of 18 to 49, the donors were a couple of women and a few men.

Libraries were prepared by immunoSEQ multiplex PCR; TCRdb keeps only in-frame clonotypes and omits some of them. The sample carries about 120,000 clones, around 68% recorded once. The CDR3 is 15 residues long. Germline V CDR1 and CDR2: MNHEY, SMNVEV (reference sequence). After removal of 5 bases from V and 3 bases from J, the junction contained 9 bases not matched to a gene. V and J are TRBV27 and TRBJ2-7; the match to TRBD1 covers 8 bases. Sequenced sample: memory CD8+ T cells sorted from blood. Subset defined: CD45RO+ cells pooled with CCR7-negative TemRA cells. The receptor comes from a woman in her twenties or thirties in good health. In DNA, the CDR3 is TGTGCCAGCAGTCCGTCAGCCAGGGGGCTCTACGAGCAGTACTTC. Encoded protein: CASSPSARGLYEQYF.